One sample yielded the 15 T cell receptor beta chains listed below, sequenced in a study of blood T cell repertoires in COVID-19. Produced via immunoSEQ multiplex PCR; TCRdb's table is partial and in-frame only. The table lists under 150,000 clones, under 85% of them singletons. Sequenced input: peripheral blood. The receptor source for this set is a man aged 40-55 years with active or convalescent COVID-19.

On this clone: The germline gene is not matched at one end of the junction; a read error may be the cause. This chain joins TRBV3-1 (or the pseudogene TRBV3-2) and TRBJ2-1; 9 positions match TRBD2. This CDR3 contains 11 residues. From germline, CDR1 is LGHDT and CDR2 YNNKEL (reference sequence). In DNA form, the CDR3 reads TGTGCCAGCAGCCGGGCGGGGGGGCGGATCTTC. Its translation is CASSRAGGRIF.

The chain employs TRBV6-5 and TRBJ2-5, with 9 bases aligning to TRBD1. CDR3 size: 15 residues. The junction had 9 bases not matched to a gene; V was cut back by 5 bases and J by 5 bases. Germline V gene data show CDR1 as MNHEY and CDR2 as SVGAGI. CDR3 DNA sequence: TGTGCCAGCAGTAGGGACAGGGTGGTTAGGGAGACCCAGTACTTC. This translates into CASSRDRVVRETQYF.

This clone has only one observation. The genes are TRBV7-2 and TRBJ2-2; D perhaps matches TRBD2 (7 bases). The V end lost 2 bases, the J end lost 7 bases, and 14 bases lay between the germline ends. Germline-derived CDR1 and CDR2 are SGHTA and FQGNSA. The length of the CDR3 is 15 residues. CDR3 loop: CASSLTTGGVGELFF. The CDR3 DNA follows: TGTGCCAGCAGCTTAACGACGGGGGGCGTCGGGGAGCTGTTTTTT.

This clone has a single count. The V call is TRBV15, the J call TRBJ1-2, with 7 positions matching TRBD1. V shed 3 bases and J 4 bases; nucleotides not matched to a gene: 5. CDR1 is LNHNV and CDR2 is YYDKDF in the germline V gene (reference sequence). This CDR3 contains 14 residues. CDR3 in amino acids: CATSRGQTSYGYTF. In nucleotides, the CDR3 is TGTGCCACCAGCAGGGGACAGACCTCCTATGGCTACACCTTC.

This clone was counted a single time. The CDR3 sequence: CASSPLSGNTIYF. The CDR3 DNA reads TGTGCCAGCTCACCACTTAGTGGAAACACCATATATTTT. The chain carries TRBV18 and TRBJ1-3; no clear D. CDR1 KGHSH and CDR2 LQKENI come from the germline V gene. V lost 1 base, J lost 3 bases, and 4 bases lay in between. The CDR3 totals 13 residues.

Concerning this clone: A much larger clone lies one base from this, so it may be a read error. The V gene is TRBV5-1, the J gene TRBJ2-7; TRBD1 agrees at 11 bases. Germline V CDR1 and CDR2: SGHRS, YFSETQ. The CDR3 spans 14 residues. Trimming took 3 bases from V and 2 from J; bases not matched to a gene: 1. CDR3 coding DNA: TGCGCCAGCAGCTGGGGACAGGGGGCCTACGAGCAGTACTTC. Its translation is CASSWGQGAYEQYF. The entire variable domain, with the rest obtained from reference TRBV5-1 and TRBJ2-7, is as follows: KAGVTQTPRYLIKTRGQQVTLSCSPISGHRSVSWYQQTPGQGLQFLFEYFSETQRNKGNFPGRFSGRQFSNSRSEMNVSTLELGDSALYLCASSWGQGAYEQYFGPGTRLTVT.

The rearrangement uses TRBV4-3 and TRBJ2-2; D call uncertain. The CDR3 consists of 16 residues. CDR1 is LGHNA, CDR2 YSLEER, per germline. V lost 0 bases and J lost 6, with 14 bases in between. The CDR3 here is CASSQDRHSVSGELFF. For the CDR3, the DNA is TGCGCCAGCAGCCAAGATCGTCACTCGGTCTCCGGGGAGCTGTTTTTT.

This rearrangement joins TRBV9 to TRBJ1-5, with 8 bases lining up with TRBD1. With V trimmed by 2 bases and J by 6 bases, 7 bases remained unmatched. The CDR3 extends over 15 amino acids. Germline assignment: CDR1 SGDLS and CDR2 YYNGEE. The CDR3 DNA is TGTGCCAGCAGCGTTGGAGGAGGGACAGGTCAGCCCCAGCATTTT. It specifies CASSVGGGTGQPQHF.

The chain employs TRBV9 and TRBJ1-3; 8 bases fit TRBD1. This CDR3 spans 14 amino acids. The ends lost 4 bases at V and 3 bases at J; junction bases unmatched: 3. Germline V gives CDR1 SGDLS, CDR2 YYNGEE. In nucleotides, the CDR3 is TGTGCCAGCAGCTTCGACAGGGGTGGAAACACCATATATTTT. It is translated as CASSFDRGGNTIYF.

The V call is TRBV7-9, the J call TRBJ1-4, with a tentative D call TRBD1 (5 bases). The ends were cut back, 5 bases at V and 0 bases at J, with 10 bases in the middle. CDR1 and CDR2 from the germline V gene are SEHNR and FQNEAQ (reference sequence). The CDR3 loop spans 15 amino acids. The CDR3 region has the DNA TGTGCCAGCAGCGAAAGGACAACAACTAATGAAAAACTGTTTTTT. It translates to CASSERTTTNEKLFF.

This clone has only a few counts. The chain recombines TRBV12-3 or TRBV12-4 with TRBJ2-3; D is unclear. Trimming pared 2 bases from V and 3 bases from J, leaving 6 bases between. The CDR3 spans 13 residues. This CDR3 is CASSLLRTDTQYF. CDR3 nucleotide sequence: TGTGCCAGCAGTTTATTGAGAACAGATACGCAGTATTTT.

Points on this clone: Distinct nucleotide sequences in the sample also encode this CDR3. The chain carries TRBV6-6 and TRBJ2-5, with 13 positions matching TRBD2. The CDR3 consists of 16 residues. V gave up 1 base and J gave up 5 bases; unmatched junction bases: 4. The germline V gene has CDR1 MNHNY and CDR2 SVGAGI (reference sequence). For the CDR3, the DNA is TGTGCCAGCAGTTACTGGACTAGCGGGGGAGGGGAGACCCAGTACTTC. This gives the protein CASSYWTSGGGETQYF.

The chain links TRBV5-1 to TRBJ2-5, with TRBD2 as a possible D gene (6 bases). V was pared by 0 bases and J by 4 bases, with 16 bases between. The CDR3 is made up of 16 amino acids. In germline, CDR1 is SGHRS, CDR2 YFSETQ. The CDR3 protein is CASSLVPGVFGETQYF. CDR3 sequence (DNA): TGCGCCAGCAGCTTGGTGCCGGGGGTCTTTGGAGAGACCCAGTACTTC.

The J gene is TRBJ2-2, the V gene TRBV3-1 (or the pseudogene TRBV3-2); tentative D call: TRBD2 (6 bases). The germline V and J ends were trimmed by 2 bases and 4 bases, with 8 bases remaining between them. The CDR3 loop spans 14 amino acids. Germline V gene sequence: CDR1 LGHDT, CDR2 YNNKEL (reference sequence). The CDR3 DNA follows: TGTGCCAGCAGCCAAAACGGGGGCACCGGGGAGCTGTTTTTT. Its protein is CASSQNGGTGELFF.

The gene calls are TRBV5-6 and TRBJ2-1; 10 nucleotides align to TRBD1. After removal of 6 bases from V and 3 bases from J, the junction contained 6 bases not matched to a gene. Looked up from germline, CDR1 is SGHDT and CDR2 is YYEEEE. The CDR3 has 15 residues. CDR3 amino acids: CASTPTGGGYNEQFF. CDR3 bases: TGTGCCAGCACGCCGACAGGGGGCGGCTACAATGAGCAGTTCTTC.